These 24 T cell receptor beta chains share one sample of origin, sequenced in a study of blood T cell repertoires in COVID-19. TCRdb keeps only in-frame clones here, not all; method: immunoSEQ multiplex PCR. The sample carries tens of thousands of clones, around 90% recorded once. Sequenced input: peripheral blood. The receptors derive from a man aged 50 to 60 with acute or convalescent COVID-19.

The J gene is TRBJ1-5, the V gene TRBV29-1, with TRBD1 matching 8 bases. This CDR3 region has 15 residues. With 4 bases clipped from V and 0 bases from J, the junction kept 5 bases outside the gene matches. Per germline, CDR1 SQVTM and CDR2 ANQGSEA. In DNA, the CDR3 is TGCAGCGTTGCTACAGGGGGGGGTAGCAATCAGCCCCAGCATTTT. This translates into CSVATGGGSNQPQHF.

This clone was seen more than once but under ten times. This rearrangement joins TRBV7-2 to TRBJ1-1, with 7 bases lining up with TRBD1. Per the germline V gene, CDR1 is SGHTA and CDR2 is FQGNSA. The CDR3 is made up of 15 amino acids. The J segment lost 1 base and the V segment lost 5 bases, leaving 7 bases of the junction unmatched. CDR3 protein: CASSPSGGPNTEAFF. CDR3 sequence (DNA): TGTGCCAGCAGCCCCTCAGGGGGGCCGAACACTGAAGCTTTCTTT.

This chain connects TRBV9 to TRBJ2-3; a possible D gene is TRBD2 (6 bases). The CDR3 has 15 residues. V was shortened by 0 bases and J by 1 base, with 9 bases between the two germline ends. Germline CDR1 and CDR2: SGDLS and YYNGEE. Written as DNA, the CDR3 is TGTGCCAGCAGCGTAGGCGGGACCCGCACAGATACGCAGTATTTT. This encodes CASSVGGTRTDTQYF.

The chain is built from TRBV14 and TRBJ1-2, with TRBD1 matching 7 bases. Germline V gene lookup returns CDR1 SGHDN and CDR2 FVKESK. There are 17 residues in the CDR3. The J segment lost 0 bases and the V segment lost 4 bases, leaving 11 bases of the junction unmatched. For the CDR3, the DNA is TGTGCCAGCAGCCTCCGGGACAGAGCTAAAGCTAACTATGGCTACACCTTC. Protein sequence: CASSLRDRAKANYGYTF.

The chain links TRBV5-1 to TRBJ1-2, with 8 bases aligning to TRBD1. CDR3 size: 17 residues. Losses at the gene ends were 0 bases for V and 5 bases for J; bases not matched to a gene: 12. Germline CDR1 SGHRS, CDR2 YFSETQ. DNA for the CDR3: TGCGCCAGCAGCTTGGGACAGGGGACCTCTTCTATTTATGGCTACACCTTC. This gives the protein CASSLGQGTSSIYGYTF.

J is TRBJ1-5 and V is TRBV6-2 or TRBV6-3; perhaps TRBD1 as D (5 bases). Germline V lookup: CDR1 MNHEY, CDR2 SVGEGT. The CDR3 totals 18 residues. V was cut by 0 bases and J by 2 bases, with 17 bases left in between. The CDR3 region is CASSYSRFGKGGNQPQHF. The CDR3 DNA is TGTGCCAGCAGTTACTCGAGATTTGGCAAAGGGGGCAATCAGCCCCAGCATTTT.

The J gene is TRBJ1-1, the V gene TRBV5-1; the match to TRBD1 covers 7 bases. The J segment lost 7 bases and the V segment lost 1 base, leaving 1 base of the junction unmatched. CDR1 and CDR2 (germline): SGHRS, YFSETQ. The CDR3 loop spans 12 amino acids. CDR3 amino acids: CASSLSGGEAFF. The CDR3, as DNA: TGCGCCAGCAGCTTGTCAGGGGGTGAAGCTTTCTTT.

The chain has TRBV19 and TRBJ1-2; TRBD1 might be the D (6 bases). Deletions cut 5 bases from V and 4 bases from J, with 17 bases between. The CDR3 covers 15 residues. Germline CDR1 reads LNHDA; CDR2 reads SQIVND (reference sequence). CDR3 in DNA: TGTGCCAGTAGTCTCCAGGGGTCAGGTGTCTATGGCTACACCTTC. It translates to CASSLQGSGVYGYTF.

This sequence joins TRBV14 and TRBJ1-6; 7 positions agree with TRBD1. The CDR3 is 16 amino acids. Germline V gene sequence: CDR1 SGHDN, CDR2 FVKESK. Losses at the gene ends were 1 base for V and 6 bases for J; bases not matched to a gene: 6. The CDR3 here is CASSQVAGTVNSPLHF. The CDR3 DNA reads TGTGCCAGCAGCCAAGTCGCCGGGACAGTTAATTCACCCCTCCACTTT.

This chain links TRBV6-6 with TRBJ1-5, with D possibly TRBD1 on 5 matching bases. Germline CDR1 is MNHNY and CDR2 is SVGAGI (reference sequence). V shed 7 bases and J shed 0 bases, with 16 bases lying between them. This CDR3 has 16 residues. CDR3 sequence: CASNKGKNYSNQPQHF. For the CDR3, the DNA is TGTGCCAGCAATAAGGGGAAAAACTATAGCAATCAGCCCCAGCATTTT.

The CDR3 protein is CASSLAQGNEQFF. The CDR3 coding sequence is TGTGCCAGCAGCTTAGCACAGGGAAATGAGCAGTTCTTC. The V and J genes are TRBV7-8 and TRBJ2-1; D is perhaps TRBD1 (6 bases). In germline, CDR1 is SGHVS, CDR2 FQNEAQ. This CDR3 region has 13 residues. V was clipped by 0 bases and J by 7 bases, with 7 bases between them. Full variable domain (missing parts from reference TRBV7-8 and TRBJ2-1): GAGVSQSPRYKVAKRGQDVALRCDPISGHVSLFWYQQALGQGPEFLTYFQNEAQLDKSGLPSDRFFAERPEGSVSTLKIQRTQQEDSAVYLCASSLAQGNEQFFGPGTRLTVL.

The chain links TRBV7-9 to TRBJ2-1; 7 nucleotides agree with TRBD2. The CDR3 consists of 16 residues. Germline V gene sequence: CDR1 SEHNR, CDR2 FQNEAQ (reference sequence). J lost 5 bases, V lost 1 base, and 8 bases had no gene match. The DNA of the CDR3 is TGTGCCAGCAGCTTAGTGATGGGGGAGGGGAACAATGAGCAGTTCTTC. Translating gives CASSLVMGEGNNEQFF.

The chain is built from TRBV5-1 and TRBJ2-1, with 9 nucleotides matching TRBD2. V shed 0 bases, J shed 3 bases, and the junction held 7 bases outside the gene matches. The CDR3 extends over 17 amino acids. Germline values: CDR1 SGHRS, CDR2 YFSETQ. The CDR3 sequence is CASSLAPGAGGYNEQFF. DNA of the CDR3: TGCGCCAGCAGCTTGGCCCCGGGAGCGGGGGGCTACAATGAGCAGTTCTTC.

This clone occurred once. V and J are TRBV5-1 and TRBJ2-2; D ambiguous. Trimming removed 1 base from V and 0 bases from J, with 7 bases in between. From germline, CDR1 is SGHRS and CDR2 YFSETQ. The CDR3 extends over 15 amino acids. CDR3 nucleotide sequence: TGCGCCAGCAGCTTGAGATCGGCGAACACCGGGGAGCTGTTTTTT. Its translation: CASSLRSANTGELFF.

The chain has TRBV19 and TRBJ2-7, with 10 bases that match TRBD1. The germline gives CDR1 LNHDA, CDR2 SQIVND (reference sequence). With 7 bases clipped from V and 4 bases from J, the junction kept 7 bases outside the gene matches. This CDR3 is 14 amino acids long. CDR3 region: CASNPGQGLYEQYF. The CDR3 bases are TGTGCCAGTAACCCGGGACAGGGGCTTTACGAGCAGTACTTC. The full variable domain, its missing parts supplied by reference TRBV19 and TRBJ2-7, is DGGITQSPKYLFRKEGQNVTLSCEQNLNHDAMYWYRQDPGQGLRLIYYSQIVNDFQKGDIAEGYSVSREKKESFPLTVTSAQKNPTAFYLCASNPGQGLYEQYFGPGTRLTVT.

V is TRBV23-1 and J is TRBJ2-1; no reliable D call. TRBV23-1 is treated as an ORF (open reading frame) with a function not yet certain. V dropped 4 bases and J dropped 0 bases, with 16 bases sitting between them. The CDR3 contains 17 residues. The CDR3 is CASSRNTHRSSYNEQFF. CDR3 coding DNA: TGCGCCAGCAGTCGAAACACCCACCGGAGCTCCTACAATGAGCAGTTCTTC.

V gene TRBV14 combines with J gene TRBJ2-5; maybe TRBD1 (6 bases). CDR1 and CDR2 (germline): SGHDN, FVKESK. The CDR3 length is 16 residues. V lost 1 base and J lost 5, with 17 bases in between. CDR3 residues: CASSQGMGAPGETQYF. The CDR3 DNA sequence: TGTGCCAGCAGCCAAGGGATGGGGGCTCCAGGGGAGACCCAGTACTTC.

The chain has TRBV29-1 and TRBJ2-3; D gene ambiguous. CDR1 and CDR2 from the germline V gene are SQVTM and ANQGSEA. Trimming cost V 5 bases and J 6 bases, with 9 bases left between them. The CDR3 has 11 residues. The CDR3 here is CSVSSRDTQYF. In nucleotides, the CDR3 is TGCAGCGTTTCGTCCAGGGATACGCAGTATTTT.

The V call is TRBV6-6, the J call TRBJ2-1, with 9 positions matching TRBD2. Per germline, CDR1 MNHNY and CDR2 SVGAGI (reference sequence). V lost 6 bases, J lost 8 bases, and 8 bases stayed unmatched. The CDR3 totals 14 residues. CDR3 DNA: TGTGCCAGCAGGAGGACTAGCGTAGGGGATGAGCAGTTCTTC. It specifies CASRRTSVGDEQFF.

This clone has only one observation. This chain connects TRBV18 to TRBJ2-3; possible D gene TRBD2, 5 bases. This CDR3 comprises 15 residues. Germline V gene sequence: CDR1 KGHSH, CDR2 LQKENI. V gave up 2 bases and J gave up 8 bases, with 17 bases separating them. The DNA for the CDR3 is TGTGCCAGCTCACCAGATAATGGATTTGGACTTACGCAGTATTTT. Its protein product is CASSPDNGFGLTQYF. Filled out from reference TRBV18 and TRBJ2-3, the complete variable domain reads NAGVMQNPRHLVRRRGQEARLRCSPMKGHSHVYWYRQLPEEGLKFMVYLQKENIIDESGMPKERFSAEFPKEGPSILRIQQVVRGDSAAYFCASSPDNGFGLTQYFGPGTRLTVL.

The V call is TRBV30, the J call TRBJ2-5, with TRBD2 matching over 9 bases. V shed 2 bases and J 7 bases; nucleotides not matched to a gene: 5. The CDR3 length is 13 residues. Germline V gives CDR1 GTSNPN, CDR2 SVGIG (reference sequence). This CDR3 is CAWSRAGGVTQYF. The CDR3 nucleotides are TGTGCCTGGAGTCGGGCGGGAGGGGTGACCCAGTACTTC.

The chain employs TRBV27 and TRBJ2-7, with 7 bases fitting TRBD2. CDR1 is MNHEY, CDR2 SMNVEV, per germline (reference sequence). The CDR3 sequence is 14 residues long. V lost 5 bases and J lost 7; bases outside the gene matches: 11. The CDR3 DNA sequence: TGTGCCAGCAGTCTAGCGGAGGGAGGGAGGGAGCAGTACTTC. This sequence encodes CASSLAEGGREQYF.

The V gene is TRBV11-3, the J gene TRBJ2-1; the match to TRBD2 covers 9 bases. Germline values: CDR1 SGHNT, CDR2 YENEEA. The CDR3 loop spans 19 amino acids. Unmatched junction bases numbered 15, after V lost 3 bases and J lost 3 bases. Here the CDR3 DNA reads TGTGCCAGCAGCTTGGTTCTGGCGGGAGGGCCCAAGAACTACAATGAGCAGTTCTTC. Its protein product is CASSLVLAGGPKNYNEQFF.

The J gene is TRBJ2-1, the V gene TRBV20-1; the D is unclear. Germline V gene sequence: CDR1 DFQATT, CDR2 SNEGSKA (reference sequence). V lost 5 bases and J lost 10, with 6 bases in between. This CDR3 has 9 amino acids. The CDR3 region has the DNA TGCAGTGCTGCTAAAGAGCAGTTCTTC. Translation gives CSAAKEQFF.